These T cell receptor beta chains were read from a single sample in a study of T cells in Graves' hyperthyroidism and ophthalmopathy. A single record per CDR3 protein comes from TCRdb applying MiXCR to the multiplex PCR reads. This sample has over 700,000 distinct CDR3 sequences, with around a sixth found just once. Sequencing was performed on blood. These receptors were collected from a woman in her forties or fifties with Graves' hyperthyroidism that later progressed to Graves' ophthalmopathy. Both conserved end residues are part of each CDR3.

>TRBV19
CASSIVSGASYEQYF
>TRBV10-2
CASSESRLYSPLHF
>TRBV3-1
CASSQNWDRGNTEAFF
>TRBV7-9
CASSRQLAGSTYEQYF
>TRBV24-1
CATSDLTGGLQETQYF
>TRBV6-2/TRBV6-3
CASSYAGEALF
>TRBV7-3
CASKKTAVGDTQYF
>TRBV5-5
CASSPTSGGESHNEQFF
>TRBV3-1
CASSQVGGAYEQYF
>TRBV9
CASSVGGTGGNYGYTF
>TRBV30
CAWSVIPSSYEQYF
>TRBV7-3
CASTLEGGGRNEQFF
>TRBV18
CASSPRTVMALEGYTF
>TRBV19
CASKGLANYGYTF
>TRBV28
CASSPTDHAYEQYF
>TRBV5-1
CASSQDRGQGDTQYF
>TRBV19
CASRDRTGREYSNQPQHF
>TRBV5-1
CASSLRNDALNTEAFF
>TRBV6-2/TRBV6-3
CASRRTGAAYEQYF
>TRBV12-3/TRBV12-4
CASREGGREQYF
>TRBV11-3
CASSFPGQGESYGYTF
>TRBV5-1
CASSGLAGAGDTQYF
>TRBV12-3/TRBV12-4
CASSLRDFNEKLFF
>TRBV7-9
CASSLAYGREDNEQFF
>TRBV7-2
CASSLGGGGNYGYTF
>TRBV7-9
CATGTGDNTEAFF
>TRBV3-1
CASRGGITDTQYF
>TRBV6-1
CASSEGISGVYEQYF
>TRBV10-3
CAISESTVGRLQAYEQYF
>TRBV11-2
CASSPGTGQPLHF
>TRBV29-1
CSGQTANTEAFF
>TRBV29-1
CSAKVPGNTIYF
>TRBV5-1
CASSPRTGEQPQHF
>TRBV7-9
CASSSQVVPERGYEQYF
>TRBV13
CASSTEGGLGEKLFF
>TRBV6-6
CASSYSFGQGDEQFF
>TRBV6-2/TRBV6-3
CASSYTNRDPLPYEQFF
>TRBV5-1
CASSGVQSRLFF
>TRBV3-1
CASSPPQKNTGELFF
>TRBV19
CASSIGSRDTQYF
>TRBV19
CASSIFDSNNEQFF
>TRBV2
CASSDARERYF
>TRBV12-3/TRBV12-4
CASSPNEAFF
>TRBV7-6
CASSLGPGANQPQHF
>TRBV9
CASSPRTGASSYEQYF
>TRBV20-1
CSASTGRSYNSPLHF
>TRBV3-1
CASSQEWQITYNSPLHF
>TRBV10-3
CAISDWTGGSQETQYF
>TRBV12-3/TRBV12-4
CASSSDHYNEQFF
>TRBV2
CASSRSPRGESNQPQHF
>TRBV6-1
CASGTRQETQYF
>TRBV2
CASSEGLAGGTDTQYF
>TRBV5-1
CASTDGPNTEAFF
>TRBV7-9
CASSGGPDTQYF
>TRBV20-1
CSATRTGRKEAFF
>TRBV18
CASSPIENYEQYF
>TRBV27
CASIQGQGTMNTEAFF
>TRBV3-1
CASSQRGQGYNQPQHF